Below, 8 T cell receptor beta chains from the same sample are listed, as sequenced in a study of T cell clones after liver transplantation. Sequenced by immunoSEQ multiplex PCR; TCRdb stores in-frame clones only, minus some. The sample holds some 61,000 clones, 60% to 80% seen once. Sample: CD4+ T cells from blood, taken at the 22-month timepoint. Receptors originate from a human patient who received a liver transplant. Some T cells may be graft donor cells.

This clone showed up just a few times. This chain joins TRBV5-1 and TRBJ1-2; 9 nucleotides line up with TRBD1. This CDR3 comprises 14 residues. With V trimmed by 0 bases and J by 8 bases, 5 bases remained unmatched. Looked up from germline, CDR1 is SGHRS and CDR2 is YFSETQ. Written as DNA, the CDR3 is TGCGCCAGCAGCTTGGGCACAGGGGGCCGGGGCTACACCTTC. It is translated as CASSLGTGGRGYTF.

The rearrangement uses TRBV19 and TRBJ1-3; D is unclear. CDR1 is LNHDA, CDR2 SQIVND, per germline (reference sequence). The CDR3 totals 11 residues. Trimming removed 5 bases at V and 8 bases at J, with 7 bases between. The CDR3 protein is CASSPADTIYF. The CDR3 DNA reads TGTGCCAGTAGTCCCGCGGACACCATATATTTT.

This sequence joins TRBV25-1 and TRBJ2-6, with TRBD2 as a possible D gene (5 bases). From germline, CDR1 is MGHDK and CDR2 SYGVNS. This CDR3 is built from 15 residues. V lost 8 bases, J lost 1 base, and 12 bases lay in between. CDR3 DNA sequence: TGTGCCAGCCGGGGAGACATATCTGGGGCCAACGTCCTGACTTTC. It codes for CASRGDISGANVLTF.

The V call is TRBV11-2, the J call TRBJ2-3; possible D gene TRBD2, 5 bases. The ends were cut back, 5 bases at V and 4 bases at J, with 19 bases in the middle. From germline, CDR1 is SGHAT and CDR2 FQNNGV. The CDR3 is 16 amino acids. The CDR3 nucleotides are TGTGCCAGCAGCGCCAGCGCCGATACCGGGGCAGATACGCAGTATTTT. Amino acid sequence: CASSASADTGADTQYF.

The gene calls are TRBV2 and TRBJ2-7; the match to TRBD1 covers 9 bases. Germline CDR1 SNHLY, CDR2 FYNNEI. V was pared by 7 bases and J by 3 bases, with 7 bases of the junction left unmatched. The CDR3 has 14 amino acids. CDR3 DNA: TGTGCCAGCAAACGGGACAGGGATCTCTACGAGCAGTACTTC. This translates into CASKRDRDLYEQYF.

The chain recombines TRBV19 with TRBJ2-1; 15 bases match TRBD2. CDR1 and CDR2 (germline): LNHDA, SQIVND (reference sequence). V shed 6 bases and J 4 bases; nucleotides not matched to a gene: 4. The CDR3 is made up of 16 amino acids. CDR3: CASSRTSGGVYNEQFF. CDR3 coding DNA: TGTGCCAGTAGCCGGACTAGCGGGGGGGTTTACAATGAGCAGTTCTTC.

This clone turned up a few times. The gene calls are TRBV27 and TRBJ2-2, with 14 bases lining up with TRBD2. J was trimmed by 3 bases and V by 5 bases; bases with no gene match: 8. The V gene's germline CDR1 is MNHEY and CDR2 SMNVEV (reference sequence). The CDR3 covers 18 residues. CDR3 DNA: TGTGCCAGCAGTCCCGCCGGACTAGCGGGGGGTTACACCGGGGAGCTGTTTTTT. This gives the protein CASSPAGLAGGYTGELFF.

J is TRBJ2-2 and V is TRBV28, with a tentative D call TRBD2 (6 bases). V was trimmed by 7 bases and J by 6 bases, leaving 12 bases between them. The CDR3 spans 13 residues. The germline V gene has CDR1 MDHEN and CDR2 SYDVKM. The CDR3 sequence: CASTPTGAGELFF. DNA for the CDR3: TGTGCCAGCACCCCGACGGGGGCCGGGGAGCTGTTTTTT.